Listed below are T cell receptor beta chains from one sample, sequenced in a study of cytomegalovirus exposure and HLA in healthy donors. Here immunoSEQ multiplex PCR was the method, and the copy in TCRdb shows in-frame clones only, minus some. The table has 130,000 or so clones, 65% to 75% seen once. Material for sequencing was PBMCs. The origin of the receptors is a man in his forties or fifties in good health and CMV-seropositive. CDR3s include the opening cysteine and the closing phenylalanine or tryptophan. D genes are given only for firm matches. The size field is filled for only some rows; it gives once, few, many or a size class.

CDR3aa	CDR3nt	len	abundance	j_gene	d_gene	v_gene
CASSPTGQGNHEQYF	TGTGCCAGCTCACCAACGGGACAGGGGAACCACGAGCAGTACTTC	15	.	TRBJ2-7	TRBD1	TRBV18
CATSRDTVRSYNEQFF	TGTGCCACCAGCAGAGATACGGTACGCTCCTACAATGAGCAGTTCTTC	16	.	TRBJ2-1	.	TRBV15
CSVGEVTEAFF	TGCAGCGTTGGCGAGGTGACTGAAGCTTTCTTT	11	.	TRBJ1-1	.	TRBV29-1
CASSEGSSGANVLTF	TGCGCCAGCAGTGAGGGGAGCTCTGGGGCCAACGTCCTGACTTTC	15	.	TRBJ2-6	.	TRBV10-1
CASSISGGPGNQPQHF	TGTGCCAGCAGTATATCAGGGGGCCCGGGCAATCAGCCCCAGCATTTT	16	.	TRBJ1-5	TRBD1	TRBV28
CASSARTGVIQPQHF	TGTGCCAGCAGTGCACGGACAGGGGTCATTCAGCCCCAGCATTTT	15	.	TRBJ1-5	TRBD1	TRBV6-5
CASSLAPGGGSLQETQYF	TGTGCCAGCAGCTTAGCCCCGGGGGGCGGGAGTTTACAAGAGACCCAGTACTTC	18	.	TRBJ2-5	.	TRBV7-6
CASSLWTSGGAGQYF	TGTGCCAGCAGTTTATGGACTAGCGGGGGGGCGGGGCAGTACTTC	15	.	TRBJ2-7	TRBD2	TRBV28
CASSGNRDTYGYTF	TGTGCCAGCAGTGGAAACCGGGACACTTATGGCTACACCTTC	14	.	TRBJ1-2	.	TRBV6-1
CASSRTGENTEAFF	TGTGCCAGCAGCCGCACAGGGGAGAACACTGAAGCTTTCTTT	14	few	TRBJ1-1	TRBD1	TRBV7-6
CASSLIDRGGSNQPQHF	TGTGCCAGTAGCCTCATCGACAGGGGAGGTAGCAATCAGCCCCAGCATTTT	17	few	TRBJ1-5	TRBD1	TRBV19
CASSTTTGTVLGANVLTF	TGTGCCAGCAGTACGACAACCGGGACAGTCTTGGGGGCCAACGTCCTGACTTTC	18	.	TRBJ2-6	TRBD1	TRBV27
CASSLDGDRGRPRYGYTF	TGTGCCAGCAGCTTAGATGGGGACAGGGGGCGACCTAGGTATGGCTACACCTTC	18	.	TRBJ1-2	TRBD1	TRBV7-2
CASSQGLAGGRQETQYF	TGCGCCAGCAGCCAAGGACTAGCGGGAGGGAGGCAAGAGACCCAGTACTTC	17	.	TRBJ2-5	TRBD2	TRBV4-1
CASSQPGQGVRPQHF	TGCGCCAGCAGCCAACCGGGACAGGGAGTCCGGCCCCAGCATTTT	15	.	TRBJ1-5	TRBD1	TRBV4-1
CASSKEPPREYSNQPQHF	TGTGCCAGCAGCAAAGAACCCCCGAGGGAATATAGCAATCAGCCCCAGCATTTT	18	few	TRBJ1-5	.	TRBV21-1
CASSPLGRDEQFF	TGCGCCAGCAGTCCCCTTGGGCGGGATGAGCAGTTCTTC	13	.	TRBJ2-1	.	TRBV23-1